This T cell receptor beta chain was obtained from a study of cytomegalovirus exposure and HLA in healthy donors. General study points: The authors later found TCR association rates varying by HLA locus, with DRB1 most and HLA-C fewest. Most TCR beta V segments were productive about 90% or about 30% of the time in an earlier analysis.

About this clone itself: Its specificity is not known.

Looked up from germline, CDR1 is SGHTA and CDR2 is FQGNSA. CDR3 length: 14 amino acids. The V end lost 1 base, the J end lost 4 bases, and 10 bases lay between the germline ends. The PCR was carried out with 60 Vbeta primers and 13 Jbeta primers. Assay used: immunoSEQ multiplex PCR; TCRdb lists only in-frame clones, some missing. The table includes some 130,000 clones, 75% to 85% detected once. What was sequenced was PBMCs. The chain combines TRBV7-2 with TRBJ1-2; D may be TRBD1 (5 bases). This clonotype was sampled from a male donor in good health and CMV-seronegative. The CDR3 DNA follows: TGTGCCAGCAGCTTAGGTGTGACAGTCTATGGCTACACCTTC. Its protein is CASSLGVTVYGYTF.